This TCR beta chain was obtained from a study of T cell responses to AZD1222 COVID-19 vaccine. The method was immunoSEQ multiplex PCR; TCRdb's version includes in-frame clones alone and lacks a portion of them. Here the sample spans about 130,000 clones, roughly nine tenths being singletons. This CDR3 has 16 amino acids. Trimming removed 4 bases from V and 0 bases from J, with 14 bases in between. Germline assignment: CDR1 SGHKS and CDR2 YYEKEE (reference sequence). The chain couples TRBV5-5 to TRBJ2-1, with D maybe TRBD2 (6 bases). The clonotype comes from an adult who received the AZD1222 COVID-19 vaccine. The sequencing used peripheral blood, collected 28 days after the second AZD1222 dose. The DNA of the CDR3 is TGTGCCAGCAGCGGCGGGACGCCGAGCTCCTACAATGAGCAGTTCTTC. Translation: CASSGGTPSSYNEQFF.